This TCR beta chain was obtained from a study of blood T cell repertoires in COVID-19. On the study more broadly: Italy, Spain and the United States were the sources of the convalescent and acute COVID-19 samples.

Authors' data handling: Estimated nucleated cell counts came from reference gene primer amplification. Sequenced by immunoSEQ multiplex PCR; TCRdb stores in-frame clones only, minus some. V, J and clone size derive from that table, while D and trimming were established from the DNA sequence. Of over 150,000 clones in the sample, roughly four fifths were seen once. Seattle patients were enrolled during active infection and followed longitudinally. Germline V gene data show CDR1 as MNHEY and CDR2 as SVGAGI. Trimming took off 5 bases at V and 4 bases at J, with 11 bases between the two ends. This CDR3 spans 14 amino acids.

The sequenced material came from peripheral blood. The chain has TRBV6-5 and TRBJ1-4; maybe TRBD1 (5 bases). The source is a woman older than 75 with COVID-19, enrolled during active disease. The CDR3: CASSRPGNNEKLFF. As DNA, the CDR3 is TGTGCCAGCAGTCGACCAGGGAATAATGAAAAACTGTTTTTT.